The 24 T cell receptor beta chains below were found in one sample sequenced in a study of molecular identifiers for immune sequencing clone quantification. TCRdb redid the calling of the PCR reads with MiXCR, one entry per CDR3 protein. The data hold about 510,000 distinct CDR3 sequences, with over 20% observed a single time. Sample: naive CD8+ T cells from blood, with Jurkat cell RNA spiked in. Subset denoted: FACS-sorted CD8+CD4-CCR7+CD45RA+ naive T cells. The source of these receptors is a human donor in good health. Some libraries in this study had Jurkat cell RNA spiked in.

This clonotype showed up many times. The V gene is TRBV14, the J gene TRBJ1-5; perhaps TRBD1 as D (5 bases). Germline loops: CDR1 SGHDN, CDR2 FVKESK. This CDR3 is 17 amino acids long. The V end was cut by 0 bases, the J end by 6 bases, with 18 bases between. CDR3 loop: CASSQEGTRQSGQPQHF. The CDR3 bases are TGTGCCAGCAGCCAAGAAGGGACCAGGCAAAGCGGTCAGCCCCAGCATTTT.

With regard to this clonotype: A read error may explain this, as a much larger clone is one base away. The chain combines TRBV27 with TRBJ1-1; D remains unclear. Germline lookup yields CDR1 MNHEY and CDR2 SMNVEV (reference sequence). This CDR3 comprises 13 residues. Trimming left V 3 bases short and J 5 bases short, with 10 bases between. The CDR3 DNA sequence: TGTGCCAGCAGTTTGGTGGGGAGGACTGAAGCTTTCTTT. Translated: CASSLVGRTEAFF.

The chain has TRBV27 and TRBJ2-3, with D perhaps matching TRBD2 (5 bases). Germline values: CDR1 MNHEY, CDR2 SMNVEV (reference sequence). The CDR3 totals 12 residues. V was cut by 10 bases and J by 10 bases, with 18 bases left in between. The CDR3 here is CATLQTSLAQYF. The CDR3 nucleotides are TGTGCCACCTTACAAACTAGTCTGGCGCAGTATTTT.

In the case of this clonotype: A much more abundant neighbour one base away suggests this may be a read error. The chain has TRBV12-3 or TRBV12-4 and TRBJ2-6; 7 nucleotides agree with TRBD1. The CDR3 is 16 residues long. CDR3 residues: CASSLGQPSGASVLTF. The CDR3 DNA is TGTGCCAGCAGTTTGGGACAGCCCTCTGGGGCCAGCGTCCTGACTTTC.

This clonotype was counted only a few times. The J gene is TRBJ2-5, the V gene TRBV6-5; 9 bases are a match to TRBD1. This CDR3 has 15 residues. Trimming removed 7 bases from V and 5 bases from J; junction bases left unmatched: 11. In germline, CDR1 is MNHEY, CDR2 SVGAGI. CDR3 sequence reads: CASTGDRGVKETQYF. The CDR3 nucleotides are TGTGCCAGCACCGGAGACAGGGGGGTTAAGGAGACCCAGTACTTC.

The chain is built from TRBV6-5 and TRBJ2-2; 7 bases agree with TRBD1. The germline CDR1 and CDR2 sequences are MNHEY and SVGAGI. Trimming removed 10 bases from V and 3 bases from J; junction bases left unmatched: 5. CDR3 length: 13 amino acids. CDR3: CAKPGQHTGELFF. The DNA for the CDR3 is TGTGCCAAACCGGGACAGCACACCGGGGAGCTGTTTTTT.

This clonotype occurred many times. This chain links TRBV4-1 with TRBJ2-7; 12 bases match TRBD2. Germline-derived CDR1 and CDR2 are MGHRA and YSYEKL. Germline trimming cut 4 bases from V and 2 bases from J; bases unmatched to any gene: 6. The CDR3 has 16 residues. As DNA, the CDR3 is TGCGCCAGCAGCCCTTCACTAGCGGGGGGAACCTACGAGCAGTACTTC. This encodes CASSPSLAGGTYEQYF.

Points on this clonotype: A read error may account for a junction end that differs from germline. The rearrangement uses TRBV12-3 or TRBV12-4 and TRBJ2-7, with D perhaps TRBD1 (6 bases). The CDR3 spans 14 residues. The CDR3 coding sequence is TGTGCCAGCAGCCTAACAGGGAGCTCCCACGAGCAGTACTTC. This gives the protein CASSLTGSSHEQYF.

The sample holds many counts of this clonotype. The CDR3: CASSLGWAPTGANVLTF. Here the CDR3 DNA reads TGTGCCAGCAGCTTAGGATGGGCGCCAACTGGGGCCAACGTCCTGACTTTC. The genes are TRBV7-6 and TRBJ2-6; D gene ambiguous. The V end was cut by 1 base, the J end by 2 bases, with 12 bases between. Germline V lookup: CDR1 SGHVS, CDR2 FNYEAQ. This CDR3 contains 17 residues. The variable domain in full, completed from reference TRBV7-6 and TRBJ2-6, reads GAGVSQSPRYKVTKRGQDVALRCDPISGHVSLYWYRQALGQGPEFLTYFNYEAQQDKSGLPNDRFSAERPEGSISTLTIQRTEQRDSAMYRCASSLGWAPTGANVLTFGAGSRLTVL.

This clonotype was counted a few times. The chain joins TRBV7-9 to TRBJ2-5; TRBD2 is a possible D gene (5 bases). The germline V and J ends were trimmed by 8 bases and 3 bases, with 10 bases remaining between them. Per germline, CDR1 SEHNR and CDR2 FQNEAQ (reference sequence). The CDR3 sequence is 12 residues long. Written as DNA, the CDR3 is TGTGCCAGCGGGAGTTGGGAAGAGACCCAGTACTTC. It specifies CASGSWEETQYF.

J is TRBJ1-5 and V is TRBV30; D unresolved. The germline V gene encodes CDR1 GTSNPN and CDR2 SVGIG (reference sequence). This CDR3 has 14 amino acids. V was trimmed by 0 bases and J by 3 bases, leaving 9 bases between them. The CDR3 here is CAWSVLGYNQPQHF. CDR3 bases: TGTGCCTGGAGTGTGTTGGGTTACAATCAGCCCCAGCATTTT.

There are a few counts of this clonotype. The chain has TRBV24-1 and TRBJ1-1; D unclear. The CDR3 covers 12 residues. Germline V gives CDR1 KGHDR, CDR2 SFDVKD. V lost 6 bases to trimming and J lost 1 base, with 5 bases between them. The CDR3 spells CATSRGNTEAFF. CDR3 coding DNA: TGTGCCACCAGTCGGGGGAACACTGAAGCTTTCTTT.

This clonotype was counted ten times or more. This rearrangement joins TRBV6-2 or TRBV6-3 to TRBJ1-5; no reliable D call. Trimming left V 3 bases short and J 7 bases short, with 10 bases between. CDR3 length: 13 residues. Looked up from germline, CDR1 is MNHEY and CDR2 is SVGEGT. In DNA form, the CDR3 reads TGTGCCAGCAGTTATATGTGGGTGCAGCCCCAGCATTTT. The encoded protein is CASSYMWVQPQHF.

Turning to this clonotype: A much larger clonotype is one base distant, so this may be a read error. The CDR3 nucleotides are TGTGCCAGCAGCTTAGATGGGACAGGGGGGTGCGAGCAGTACTTC. Its translation is CASSLDGTGGCEQYF. The chain has TRBV7-9 and TRBJ2-7; 11 bases match TRBD1. V dropped 1 base and J dropped 6; count of bases not matched to a gene: 5. Germline V gives CDR1 SEHNR, CDR2 FQNEAQ (reference sequence). The CDR3 has 15 residues.

In this sample, this clonotype turned up many times. In DNA, the CDR3 is TGTGCCAGCAGCTTAGCACTAGCGGAGCAAGAGACCCAGTACTTC. As protein: CASSLALAEQETQYF. The rearrangement uses TRBV13 and TRBJ2-5, with 8 bases that match TRBD2. Germline V CDR1 and CDR2: PRHDT, FYEKMQ (reference sequence). The J segment lost 2 bases and the V segment lost 1 base, leaving 3 bases of the junction unmatched. This CDR3 is 15 amino acids long. The variable domain in full, with the rest retrieved from reference TRBV13 and TRBJ2-5, is AAGVIQSPRHLIKEKRETATLKCYPIPRHDTVYWYQQGPGQDPQFLISFYEKMQSDKGSIPDRFSAQQFSDYHSELNMSSLELGDSALYFCASSLALAEQETQYFGPGTRLLVL.

This clonotype was observed at least ten times. The chain combines TRBV24-1 with TRBJ1-1; tentatively, D is TRBD1 (6 bases). This CDR3 is 13 amino acids long. In germline, CDR1 is KGHDR, CDR2 SFDVKD. Trimming stripped 7 bases from V and 3 bases from J, with 11 bases between. In DNA form, the CDR3 reads TGTGCCACCAGGGCAGGGGCGCACACTGAAGCTTTCTTT. It is translated as CATRAGAHTEAFF.

In this sample, this clonotype turned up many times. This chain uses TRBV28 with TRBJ1-1; D unclear. CDR1 and CDR2 (germline): MDHEN, SYDVKM. V dropped 3 bases and J dropped 3 bases, with 8 bases sitting between them. The CDR3 runs 13 residues. The CDR3 DNA follows: TGTGCCAGCAGTTTCAGGCAGGACACTGAAGCTTTCTTT. Translating it yields CASSFRQDTEAFF.

Concerning this clonotype itself: It is likely a read error, because the conserved phenylalanine at the end of the CDR3 is missing. The chain carries TRBV6-2 or TRBV6-3 and TRBJ1-4; 8 bases align to TRBD1. Trimming removed 6 bases from V and 6 bases from J; junction bases left unmatched: 9. Germline V lookup: CDR1 MNHEY, CDR2 SVGEGT. The CDR3 sequence is 15 residues long. CDR3 in amino acids: CASSYPGQGDEKLFL. The CDR3 DNA reads as TGTGCCAGCAGCTACCCCGGACAGGGAGATGAAAAACTGTTTTTA.

This clonotype showed up many times. The chain employs TRBV7-6 and TRBJ2-3; TRBD1 matches at 7 bases. Germline lookup yields CDR1 SGHVS and CDR2 FNYEAQ. J gave up 2 bases and V 5 bases, and 10 bases lay outside the gene matches. CDR3 length: 16 residues. The CDR3 region has the DNA TGTGCCAGCAGCCGAGACAGGGACAATCCCACAGATACGCAGTATTTT. Its translation is CASSRDRDNPTDTQYF. The whole variable domain, remainder taken from reference TRBV7-6 and TRBJ2-3, is GAGVSQSPRYKVTKRGQDVALRCDPISGHVSLYWYRQALGQGPEFLTYFNYEAQQDKSGLPNDRFSAERPEGSISTLTIQRTEQRDSAMYRCASSRDRDNPTDTQYFGPGTRLTVL.

In its sample, this clonotype was seen many times. This chain links TRBV6-1 with TRBJ2-7, with a tentative D call TRBD2 (6 bases). The CDR3 is 14 amino acids. Per the germline V gene, CDR1 is MNHNS and CDR2 is SASEGT. V gave up 2 bases and J gave up 3 bases, with 11 bases separating them. The CDR3 region is CASSEYQGGYEQYF. DNA of the CDR3: TGTGCCAGCAGTGAATACCAGGGAGGCTACGAGCAGTACTTC.

Comments on this clonotype: A read error may explain this, as a much larger clone is one base away. V is TRBV7-9 and J is TRBJ2-7; D is perhaps TRBD1 (6 bases). Germline values: CDR1 SEHNR, CDR2 FQNEAQ (reference sequence). CDR3 size: 15 residues. The V and J ends lost 0 bases and 2 bases respectively, with 11 bases between them. The CDR3 DNA reads as TGTGCCAGCAGCTTAGCGGCAGGGGTAGCCTACGAGCAGTACTTC. Amino acids: CASSLAAGVAYEQYF.

This clonotype showed up many times. The gene calls are TRBV20-1 and TRBJ2-5; D gene unclear. Looked up from germline, CDR1 is DFQATT and CDR2 is SNEGSKA (reference sequence). The length of the CDR3 is 16 residues. The germline V and J ends were trimmed by 1 base and 1 base, with 16 bases remaining between them. Here the CDR3 reads CSARVGRQLLQETQYF. As DNA, the CDR3 is TGCAGTGCTAGAGTGGGTCGCCAACTACTCCAAGAGACCCAGTACTTC.

The sample holds a few counts of this clonotype. The gene calls are TRBV6-5 and TRBJ2-3; D not certain. The CDR3 consists of 13 residues. V was pared by 2 bases and J by 5 bases, with 8 bases between. The germline V gene encodes CDR1 MNHEY and CDR2 SVGAGI. Here the CDR3 reads CASSYAVRDTQYF. Written as DNA, the CDR3 is TGTGCCAGCAGTTACGCGGTTAGAGATACGCAGTATTTT.

The chain uses TRBV7-6 and TRBJ2-1; TRBD1 is a possible D gene (6 bases). V was trimmed by 1 base and J by 3 bases, leaving 10 bases between them. Germline CDR1 is SGHVS and CDR2 is FNYEAQ. The CDR3 has 15 residues. The CDR3 DNA is TGTGCCAGCAGCTTAGGCAGGACAGTCTACAATGAGCAGTTCTTC. Amino acids: CASSLGRTVYNEQFF.